This T cell receptor (beta chain) was observed in a study of shared clonotypes between healthy human individuals. Study background: CD4 naive and memory got three plates each, CD8 naive two, CD8 memory one. General observations from the study: Memory subsets generally showed smaller estimated richness than naive subsets did. It was anticipated that sequencing depth would influence how many clonotypes donors shared.

Germline values: CDR1 MDHEN, CDR2 SYDVKM. V lost 8 bases, J lost 1 base, and 11 bases stayed unmatched. This CDR3 has 16 amino acids. The protocol was immunoSEQ multiplex PCR, while the TCRdb copy is restricted to in-frame clones and leaves out a portion. The sample comprises more than 500,000 clones, about 96% of which are singletons, and about 0.064% rests with the top ten. Concerning this clone itself: Antigen unknown.

The donor cohort consisted entirely of Caucasian adults residing in Nashville, Tennessee. The chain combines TRBV28 with TRBJ2-5, with 9 bases aligning to TRBD2. The sample taken for sequencing was naive CD4+ T cells sorted from blood. Indicated subset: CD45RA+ positively selected. The receptor was derived from a woman aged 30 to 39 in good health. The CDR3 coding sequence is TGTGCCAGCGGAGTTTATGGACTAGCGTTCCAAGAGACCCAGTACTTC. It codes for CASGVYGLAFQETQYF.